One and the same sample provided the 26 T cell receptor beta chains below, sequenced in a study of T cells in Graves' hyperthyroidism and ophthalmopathy. Amplification of TCR beta CDR3 regions used RNA as the template. A set of HTBI primers served as the primers for a first-round RT-PCR of the TCR CDR3. TCRdb itself ran the multiplex PCR reads through MiXCR, one entry per CDR3 protein. The data show a few hundred thousand distinct CDR3 sequences, over 11% seen once. The sequencing sample was made of blood. The receptors were gathered from a woman in her 30s with Graves' hyperthyroidism that later progressed to Graves' ophthalmopathy.

This clonotype was counted many times. The J gene is TRBJ1-4, the V gene TRBV6-1; D uncertain. This CDR3 has 13 amino acids. V was clipped by 7 bases and J by 10 bases, with 16 bases between them. Germline values: CDR1 MNHNS, CDR2 SASEGT. As DNA, the CDR3 is TGTGCCAGCAAGTATCCCGGGGAAGGAAAACTGTTTTTT. This sequence encodes CASKYPGEGKLFF.

This clonotype has only a few counts. The chain carries TRBV6-2 or TRBV6-3 and TRBJ2-3; D is unresolved. Trimming pared 6 bases from V and 2 bases from J, leaving 6 bases between. CDR1 and CDR2 from the germline V gene are MNHEY and SVGEGT. The CDR3 is 12 residues long. Written as DNA, the CDR3 is TGTGCCAGCAGCCAGATCACAGATACGCAGTATTTT. Translated: CASSQITDTQYF.

This clonotype was observed a handful of times. The rearrangement uses TRBV24-1 and TRBJ2-1; 7 bases are shared with TRBD2. The CDR3 totals 18 residues. Germline V lookup: CDR1 KGHDR, CDR2 SFDVKD. The V segment lost 5 bases and the J segment 4 bases; nucleotides outside the gene matches: 16. DNA of the CDR3: TGTGCCACCAGTGTAGCCTCGGGGGGAGCAACCAGGTACAATGAGCAGTTCTTC. It codes for CATSVASGGATRYNEQFF.

This chain links TRBV18 with TRBJ2-1; 7 nucleotides line up with TRBD2. The CDR3 consists of 14 residues. The V and J ends lost 6 bases and 7 bases, in that order; junction bases with no gene match: 9. Germline CDR1 reads KGHSH; CDR2 reads LQKENI. In DNA form, the CDR3 reads TGTGCCAGCTCCCTAGCGGTAGATCAGAATGAGCAGTTCTTC. The encoded protein is CASSLAVDQNEQFF.

This clonotype was recorded many times. The rearrangement links TRBV3-1 to TRBJ1-1; the D is unclear. Trimming took 4 bases from V and 8 from J, leaving 14 bases between them. CDR1 LGHDT and CDR2 YNNKEL come from the germline V gene (reference sequence). The CDR3 totals 13 residues. DNA of the CDR3: TGTGCCAGCAGCCTCTGGCAGTCGCGAGAAGCTTTCTTT. It specifies CASSLWQSREAFF.

This clonotype was picked up many times. This chain joins TRBV28 and TRBJ2-7, with no clear D. The germline V gene encodes CDR1 MDHEN and CDR2 SYDVKM. V was cut by 8 bases and J by 4 bases, with 15 bases left in between. CDR3 length equals 13 residues. The CDR3, as DNA: TGTGCCAGCTCTTACACGCCTGGGTACGAGCAGTACTTC. Its translation: CASSYTPGYEQYF.

To note about this clonotype: The junction and the germline gene differ at one end; a read error may be behind it. The V and J genes are TRBV20-1 and TRBJ2-2; possibly TRBD1 for D (5 bases). Germline V lookup: CDR1 DFQATT, CDR2 SNEGSKA (reference sequence). This CDR3 has 13 amino acids. CDR3 sequence reads: CSAKQAYTEELFF. The CDR3 DNA reads TGCAGTGCTAAACAGGCCTACACCGAGGAGCTGTTTTTT.

A remark on this clonotype: A single base separates this from a much larger clone, so it may be a read error. The rearrangement joins TRBV18 to TRBJ2-1; TRBD1 aligns across 8 bases. This CDR3 region has 15 residues. The germline V gene encodes CDR1 KGHSH and CDR2 LQKENI. This CDR3 reads CASSPDRVPHNGQFF. Written as DNA, the CDR3 is TGTGCCAGCTCCCCGGACAGGGTGCCCCACAATGGGCAGTTCTTC.

The rearrangement joins TRBV28 to TRBJ1-1; D not resolved. The germline V gene has CDR1 MDHEN and CDR2 SYDVKM. Trimming removed 2 bases from V and 1 base from J, with 11 bases in between. The CDR3 is made up of 15 amino acids. The CDR3 protein is CASSLAVSENTEAFF. The CDR3 nucleotides read TGTGCCAGCAGTTTAGCCGTTAGTGAGAACACTGAAGCTTTCTTT. Complete variable domain (other parts from reference TRBV28 and TRBJ1-1): DVKVTQSSRYLVKRTGEKVFLECVQDMDHENMFWYRQDPGLGLRLIYFSYDVKMKEKGDIPEGYSVSREKKERFSLILESASTNQTSMYLCASSLAVSENTEAFFGQGTRLTVV.

This clonotype came up many times. CDR3 bases: TGTGCCAGCAGTTTAAATCTGGGACACAGGGGCTATGGCTACACCTTC. Translated: CASSLNLGHRGYGYTF. The J gene is TRBJ1-2, the V gene TRBV28, with 7 bases that match TRBD1. This CDR3 contains 16 residues. CDR1 is MDHEN and CDR2 is SYDVKM in the germline V gene. V was clipped by 2 bases and J by 4 bases; unmatched bases: 10.

This clonotype showed up just a few times. The chain carries TRBV5-1 and TRBJ2-2; perhaps TRBD1 as D (6 bases). The germline V gene encodes CDR1 SGHRS and CDR2 YFSETQ. Trimming left V 3 bases short and J 2 bases short, with 11 bases between. The CDR3 length is 15 residues. The CDR3 reads CASSWQDSNTGELFF. The CDR3 region has the DNA TGCGCCAGCAGCTGGCAGGACAGCAACACCGGGGAGCTGTTTTTT.

As concerns this clonotype: Its ends do not fully match the called genes, so a read error is possible. The chain has TRBV7-9 and TRBJ2-1; D perhaps matches TRBD2 (6 bases). The CDR3 length is 13 residues. The V gene's germline CDR1 is SEHNR and CDR2 FQNEAQ (reference sequence). CDR3 nucleotides: TGTGCCAGCAGCCCAGAGCGGGCTAATGAGCAGTTCTTT. Encoded protein: CASSPERANEQFF.

The rearrangement uses TRBV6-1 and TRBJ1-2; no clear D. The CDR3 consists of 15 residues. Trimming pared 1 base from V and 7 bases from J, leaving 16 bases between. Germline CDR1 and CDR2: MNHNS and SASEGT. The DNA for the CDR3 is TGTGCCAGCAGTGAAGACGGCTCCACGGAGTGTGGCTACACCTTC. Protein product: CASSEDGSTECGYTF.

This clonotype was observed many times. V and J are TRBV30 and TRBJ2-2, with D hard to call. Germline loops: CDR1 GTSNPN, CDR2 SVGIG (reference sequence). This CDR3 is 10 amino acids long. The CDR3 nucleotides read TGTGCAGCTACGGCCGGGGAGCTGTTTTTT. Encoded protein: CAATAGELFF.

This clonotype was recorded many times. The J gene is TRBJ2-7, the V gene TRBV11-3, with 10 bases matching TRBD2. The V segment lost 0 bases and the J segment 3 bases; nucleotides outside the gene matches: 5. The germline V gene encodes CDR1 SGHNT and CDR2 YENEEA. There are 16 residues in the CDR3. CDR3 region: CASSLDKGLADYEQYF. As DNA, the CDR3 is TGTGCCAGCAGCTTAGATAAAGGACTAGCGGACTACGAGCAGTACTTC.

The rearrangement joins TRBV18 to TRBJ2-1; 9 bases are shared with TRBD1. Germline CDR1 is KGHSH and CDR2 is LQKENI. Losses at the gene ends were 2 bases for V and 10 bases for J; bases not matched to a gene: 15. The CDR3 sequence is 17 residues long. The CDR3 sequence: CASSPYSGTGNPGEQFF. The CDR3 DNA reads as TGTGCCAGCTCACCATACTCCGGGACAGGGAATCCGGGGGAGCAGTTCTTC.

The sample holds many counts of this clonotype. The CDR3 DNA is TGCAGCGTTGACGGGACAGGGTACGCGGAGACCCAGTACTTC. Translation: CSVDGTGYAETQYF. The chain has TRBV29-1 and TRBJ2-5; 9 bases agree with TRBD1. CDR1 and CDR2 (germline): SQVTM, ANQGSEA. J gave up 5 bases and V 3 bases, and 7 bases lay outside the gene matches. The CDR3 is 14 amino acids.

The chain joins TRBV6-2 or TRBV6-3 to TRBJ2-7; a weak D match, TRBD2 (7 bases). Germline loops: CDR1 MNHEY, CDR2 SVGEGT. CDR3 length: 18 residues. V was clipped by 2 bases and J by 0 bases, with 20 bases between them. The CDR3 sequence is CASSYTHTRGANSYEQYF. The CDR3, as DNA: TGTGCCAGCAGTTACACCCATACACGGGGGGCCAACTCCTACGAGCAGTACTTC.

The V call is TRBV11-2, the J call TRBJ1-1, with D maybe TRBD1 (6 bases). The germline gives CDR1 SGHAT, CDR2 FQNNGV. V lost 0 bases and J lost 6, with 17 bases in between. CDR3 size: 16 residues. The CDR3 is CASSLDGGGESAEAFF. In nucleotides, the CDR3 is TGTGCCAGCAGCTTAGATGGAGGGGGGGAGAGCGCTGAAGCTTTCTTT.

The sample holds a few counts of this clonotype. CDR3 in DNA: TGTGCCAGTAGTGGAACGGGAGATACGCAGTATTTT. Amino acids: CASSGTGDTQYF. This chain connects TRBV19 to TRBJ2-3, with D uncertain. V was cut by 5 bases and J by 5 bases, with 8 bases left in between. Germline CDR1 reads LNHDA; CDR2 reads SQIVND (reference sequence). The CDR3 consists of 12 residues. The entire variable domain, with the rest obtained from reference TRBV19 and TRBJ2-3, is as follows: DGGITQSPKYLFRKEGQNVTLSCEQNLNHDAMYWYRQDPGQGLRLIYYSQIVNDFQKGDIAEGYSVSREKKESFPLTVTSAQKNPTAFYLCASSGTGDTQYFGPGTRLTVL.

This clonotype occurred many times. The DNA for the CDR3 is TGTGCCAGCAGCCCCGGGGACGGAAATAGCAATCAGCCCCAGCATTTT. Amino acids: CASSPGDGNSNQPQHF. This chain joins TRBV28 and TRBJ1-5; a possible D gene is TRBD1 (5 bases). Looked up from germline, CDR1 is MDHEN and CDR2 is SYDVKM. The CDR3 is 16 residues long. V lost 6 bases and J 0 bases, leaving 15 bases between the germline ends. The entire variable domain, with the rest obtained from reference TRBV28 and TRBJ1-5, is as follows: DVKVTQSSRYLVKRTGEKVFLECVQDMDHENMFWYRQDPGLGLRLIYFSYDVKMKEKGDIPEGYSVSREKKERFSLILESASTNQTSMYLCASSPGDGNSNQPQHFGDGTRLSIL.

This clonotype has ten or more counts. The chain carries TRBV7-2 and TRBJ2-1; 10 bases line up with TRBD2. Germline V gene data show CDR1 as SGHTA and CDR2 as FQGNSA. The CDR3 loop spans 17 amino acids. V shed 1 base and J 0 bases; nucleotides not matched to a gene: 3. DNA of the CDR3: TGTGCCAGCAGCTTAGTGGGACTAGCGTACTCCTACAATGAGCAGTTCTTC. Protein: CASSLVGLAYSYNEQFF.

This clonotype has a count of ten or more. The chain recombines TRBV7-3 with TRBJ1-2, with D possibly matching TRBD1 (5 bases). The CDR3 runs to 14 residues. V gave up 4 bases and J gave up 7 bases, with 16 bases separating them. Looked up from germline, CDR1 is SGHTA and CDR2 is FQGTGA. The CDR3, as DNA: TGTGCCAGCAGCTCGGGGCTAGAACGGGGTGGCTACACCTTC. It is translated as CASSSGLERGGYTF.

This clonotype has ten or more counts. The chain uses TRBV24-1 and TRBJ2-5, with 11 bases that match TRBD2. CDR3 size: 16 residues. CDR1 and CDR2 (germline): KGHDR, SFDVKD. The J segment lost 0 bases and the V segment lost 4 bases, leaving 3 bases of the junction unmatched. The CDR3 bases are TGTGCCACCAGTGAATCGGGACTAGCGGACCAAGAGACCCAGTACTTC. Translated: CATSESGLADQETQYF.

Ten or more counts support this clonotype. The chain joins TRBV30 to TRBJ2-7; D is perhaps TRBD2 (5 bases). Germline CDR1 reads GTSNPN; CDR2 reads SVGIG (reference sequence). This CDR3 has 11 amino acids. The V and J ends lost 6 bases and 2 bases respectively, with 8 bases between them. In DNA form, the CDR3 reads TGTGCCTGCGGGAATCCCTACGAGCAGTACTTC. It encodes CACGNPYEQYF.

This clonotype has a count of ten or more. The chain is built from TRBV7-9 and TRBJ2-5; 11 nucleotides match TRBD2. The CDR3 has 15 amino acids. The trim removed 3 bases at V and 3 bases at J, leaving 3 bases unmatched. Germline CDR1 is SEHNR and CDR2 is FQNEAQ (reference sequence). The CDR3 DNA is TGTGCCAGCAGCTTCCCGACTAGCGGGGAAGAGACCCAGTACTTC. It yields the protein CASSFPTSGEETQYF.